This T cell receptor (beta chain) derives from a study of T cells in localized non-small cell lung cancer. Study findings and constraints: Because sequencing included only one region (of the tumor), heterogeneity remains possible.

Turning to this clone: Its antigen is unidentified. Other nucleotide sequences in the sample specify the same CDR3.

Using immunoSEQ multiplex PCR, the repertoire was profiled, and TCRdb retains in-frame clones only, with some absent. The sample includes fewer than 1,200 clones, approximately 34% seen only once; the top ten take over 14%. The CDR3 has 13 residues. Trimming left V 1 base short and J 5 bases short, with 11 bases between. Germline CDR1 SQVTM, CDR2 ANQGSEA. The input for sequencing was normal lung tissue next to the tumor, taken before any cancer treatment. V is TRBV29-1 and J is TRBJ1-1; D not resolved. The sequence was collected from a woman aged 35 to 75 with stage II squamous cell lung carcinoma. In nucleotides, the CDR3 is TGCAGCGTTGAAGTCGGAACCGGGACTGAAGCTTTCTTT. It encodes CSVEVGTGTEAFF.